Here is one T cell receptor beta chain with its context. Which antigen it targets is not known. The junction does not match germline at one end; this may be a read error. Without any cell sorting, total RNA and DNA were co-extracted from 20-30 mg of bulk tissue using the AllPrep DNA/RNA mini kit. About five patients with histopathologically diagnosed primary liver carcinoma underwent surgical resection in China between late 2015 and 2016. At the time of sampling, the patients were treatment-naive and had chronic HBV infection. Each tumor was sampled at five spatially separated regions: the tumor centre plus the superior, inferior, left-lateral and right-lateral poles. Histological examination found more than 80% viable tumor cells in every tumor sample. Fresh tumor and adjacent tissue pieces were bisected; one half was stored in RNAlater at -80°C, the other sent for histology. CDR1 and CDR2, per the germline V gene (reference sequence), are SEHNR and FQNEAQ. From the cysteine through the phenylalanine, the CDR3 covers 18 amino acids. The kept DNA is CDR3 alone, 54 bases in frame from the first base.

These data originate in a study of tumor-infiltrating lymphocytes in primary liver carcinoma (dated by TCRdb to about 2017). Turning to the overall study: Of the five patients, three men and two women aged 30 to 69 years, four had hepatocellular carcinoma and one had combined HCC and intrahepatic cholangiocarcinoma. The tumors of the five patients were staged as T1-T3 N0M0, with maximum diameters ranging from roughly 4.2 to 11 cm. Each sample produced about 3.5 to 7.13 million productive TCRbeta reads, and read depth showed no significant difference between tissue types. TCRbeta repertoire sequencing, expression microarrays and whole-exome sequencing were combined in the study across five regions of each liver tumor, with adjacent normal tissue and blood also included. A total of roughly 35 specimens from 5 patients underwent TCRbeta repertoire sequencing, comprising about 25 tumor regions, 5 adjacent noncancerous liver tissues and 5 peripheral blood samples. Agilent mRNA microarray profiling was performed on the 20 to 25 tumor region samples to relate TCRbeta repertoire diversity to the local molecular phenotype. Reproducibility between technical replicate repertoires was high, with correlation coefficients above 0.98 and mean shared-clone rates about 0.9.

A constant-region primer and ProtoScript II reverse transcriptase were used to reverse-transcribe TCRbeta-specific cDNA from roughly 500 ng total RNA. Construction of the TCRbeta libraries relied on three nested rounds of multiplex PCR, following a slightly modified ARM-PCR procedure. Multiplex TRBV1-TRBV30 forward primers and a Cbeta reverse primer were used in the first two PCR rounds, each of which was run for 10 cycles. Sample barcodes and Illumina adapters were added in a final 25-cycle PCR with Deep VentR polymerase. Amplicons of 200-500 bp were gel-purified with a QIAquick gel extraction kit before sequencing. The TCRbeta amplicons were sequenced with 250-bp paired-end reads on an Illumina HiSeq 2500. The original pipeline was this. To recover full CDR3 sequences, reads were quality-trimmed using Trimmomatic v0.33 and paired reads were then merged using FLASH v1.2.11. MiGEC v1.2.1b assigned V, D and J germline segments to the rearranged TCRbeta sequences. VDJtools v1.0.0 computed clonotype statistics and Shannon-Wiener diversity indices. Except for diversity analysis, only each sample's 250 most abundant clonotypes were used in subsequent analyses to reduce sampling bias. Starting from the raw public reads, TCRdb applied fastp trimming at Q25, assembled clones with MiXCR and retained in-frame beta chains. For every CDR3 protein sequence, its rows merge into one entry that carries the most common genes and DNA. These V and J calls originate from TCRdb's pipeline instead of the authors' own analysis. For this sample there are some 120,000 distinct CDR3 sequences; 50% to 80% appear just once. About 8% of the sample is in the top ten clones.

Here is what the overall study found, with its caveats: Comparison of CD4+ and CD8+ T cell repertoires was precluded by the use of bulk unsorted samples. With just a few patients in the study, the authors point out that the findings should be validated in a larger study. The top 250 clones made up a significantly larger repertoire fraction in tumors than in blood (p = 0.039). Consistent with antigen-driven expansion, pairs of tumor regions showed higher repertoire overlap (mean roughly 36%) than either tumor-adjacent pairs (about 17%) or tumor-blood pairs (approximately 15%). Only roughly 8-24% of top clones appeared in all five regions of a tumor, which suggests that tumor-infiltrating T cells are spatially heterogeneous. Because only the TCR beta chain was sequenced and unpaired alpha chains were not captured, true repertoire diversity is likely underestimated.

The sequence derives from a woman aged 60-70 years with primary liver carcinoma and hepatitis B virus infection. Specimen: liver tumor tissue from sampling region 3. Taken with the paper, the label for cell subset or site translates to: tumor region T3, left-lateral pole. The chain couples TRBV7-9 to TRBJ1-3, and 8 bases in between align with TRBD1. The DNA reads TGTGCCATCAGCAACCTTTTCGGGACAGGTGACTCTGGAAACACCATATATTTT. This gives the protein CAISNLFGTGDSGNTIYF.